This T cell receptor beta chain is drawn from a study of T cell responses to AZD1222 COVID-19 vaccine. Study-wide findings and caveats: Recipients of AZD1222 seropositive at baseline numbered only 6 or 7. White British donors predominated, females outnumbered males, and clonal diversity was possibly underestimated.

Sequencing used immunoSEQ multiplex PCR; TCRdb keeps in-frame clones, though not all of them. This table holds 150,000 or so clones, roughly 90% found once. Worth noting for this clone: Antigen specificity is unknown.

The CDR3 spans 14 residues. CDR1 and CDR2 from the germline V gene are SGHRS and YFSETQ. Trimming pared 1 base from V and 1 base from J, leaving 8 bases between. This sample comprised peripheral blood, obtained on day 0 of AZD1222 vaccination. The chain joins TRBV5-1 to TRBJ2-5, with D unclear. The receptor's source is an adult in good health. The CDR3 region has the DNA TGCGCCAGCAGCTTGAGGCACCCCCAAGAGACCCAGTACTTC. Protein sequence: CASSLRHPQETQYF. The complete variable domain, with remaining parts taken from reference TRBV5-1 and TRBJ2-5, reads KAGVTQTPRYLIKTRGQQVTLSCSPISGHRSVSWYQQTPGQGLQFLFEYFSETQRNKGNFPGRFSGRQFSNSRSEMNVSTLELGDSALYLCASSLRHPQETQYFGPGTRLLVL.